A single sample gave rise to the 3 T cell receptor beta chains below, sequenced in a study of neurological immune-mediated disorders. TCRdb recomputed calls from the 5' RACE reads with MiXCR, one row per CDR3 protein. The sample holds fewer than 45,000 distinct CDR3 sequences, roughly 6.3% seen once. The source material was CD4+ T cells from blood. Receptor source: a woman in her 40s in good health.

At least ten counts were recorded for this clonotype. The genes are TRBV6-6 and TRBJ1-3; 11 positions match TRBD1. The germline V gene has CDR1 MNHNY and CDR2 SVGAGI (reference sequence). J was trimmed by 3 bases and V by 7 bases; bases with no gene match: 8. The CDR3 spans 16 residues. In DNA, the CDR3 is TGTGCCAGCACCCCTGGGACAGGGGGTGTTGGAAACACCATATATTTT. It is translated as CASTPGTGGVGNTIYF.

This clonotype has a count of ten or more. The V gene is TRBV5-1, the J gene TRBJ2-1; 8 nucleotides align to TRBD2. J was trimmed by 7 bases and V by 4 bases; bases with no gene match: 7. This CDR3 region has 14 residues. Per germline, CDR1 SGHRS and CDR2 YFSETQ. The CDR3 nucleotides read TGCGCCAGCAGCCCACTAGCGGTAGAAAATGAGCAGTTCTTC. Residues: CASSPLAVENEQFF.

This clonotype was picked up many times. The chain uses TRBV3-1 and TRBJ1-2; D is uncertain. Per germline, CDR1 LGHDT and CDR2 YNNKEL (reference sequence). The V end lost 4 bases, the J end lost 2 bases, and 5 bases lay between the germline ends. The CDR3 runs 12 residues. This CDR3 is CASSRQNYGYTF. CDR3 in DNA: TGTGCCAGCAGCCGCCAAAACTATGGCTACACCTTC.